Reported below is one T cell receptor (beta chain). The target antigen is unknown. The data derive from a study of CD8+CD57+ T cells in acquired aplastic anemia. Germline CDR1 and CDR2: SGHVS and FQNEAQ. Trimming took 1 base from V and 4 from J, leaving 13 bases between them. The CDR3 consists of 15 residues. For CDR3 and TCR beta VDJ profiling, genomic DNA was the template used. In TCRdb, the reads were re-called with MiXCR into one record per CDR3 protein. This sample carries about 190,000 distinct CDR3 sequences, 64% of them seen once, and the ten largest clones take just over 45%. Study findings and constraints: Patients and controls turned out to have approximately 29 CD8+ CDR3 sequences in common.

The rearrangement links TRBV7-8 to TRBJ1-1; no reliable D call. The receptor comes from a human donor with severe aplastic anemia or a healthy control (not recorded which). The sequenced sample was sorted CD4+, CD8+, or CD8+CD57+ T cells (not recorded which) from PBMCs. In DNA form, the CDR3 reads TGTGCCAGCAGCTTAGTCGCAGGTCGGGTCACTGAAGCTTTCTTT. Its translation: CASSLVAGRVTEAFF.